These 6 T cell receptor beta chains originate from one sample sequenced in a study of cytotoxic CD8 clonotypes in ibrutinib-treated CLL. Produced via immunoSEQ multiplex PCR; TCRdb's table is partial and in-frame only. The table records about 34,000 clones, more than 65% of them present only once. The source material was PBMCs, sampled before ibrutinib treatment. Receptors were obtained from a human donor with chronic lymphocytic leukemia.

The V gene is TRBV7-2, the J gene TRBJ2-3; 12 nucleotides agree with TRBD2. V was pared by 5 bases and J by 12 bases, with 3 bases of the junction left unmatched. CDR3 length equals 12 residues. Germline CDR1 is SGHTA and CDR2 is FQGNSA. For the CDR3, the DNA is TGTGCCAGCAGCCAGACTAGCGGGGGTCAGTATTTT. This sequence encodes CASSQTSGGQYF.

The table lists this clone with a few counts. The chain links TRBV27 to TRBJ2-5; tentative D call: TRBD1 (6 bases). V lost 1 base and J lost 10, with 22 bases in between. CDR3 length equals 16 residues. Germline loops: CDR1 MNHEY, CDR2 SMNVEV (reference sequence). The CDR3: CASSLLGSGVEGVQYF. The CDR3 nucleotides read TGTGCCAGCAGTTTATTGGGGTCCGGGGTAGAGGGGGTCCAGTACTTC.

This clone appeared a few times. The CDR3 coding sequence is TGCGCCAGCAGCCAAGAGCCGGGACTCTCCGCCTACGAGCAGTACTTC. Amino acids: CASSQEPGLSAYEQYF. The rearrangement uses TRBV4-1 and TRBJ2-7, with a weak D call TRBD2 (6 bases). This CDR3 contains 16 residues. The ends were cut back, 0 bases at V and 2 bases at J, with 14 bases in the middle. CDR1 MGHRA and CDR2 YSYEKL come from the germline V gene.

This rearrangement joins TRBV21-1 to TRBJ2-5; the table assigns TRBD1, which was not confirmed against the DNA. TRBV21-1 is deemed a pseudogene. The CDR3 length is 16 residues. For the CDR3, the DNA is TGTGCCAGCAGCAATTTTTGGACAGGGGACGGGGAGACCCAGTACTTC. This encodes CASSNFWTGDGETQYF.

This chain connects TRBV18 to TRBJ1-1; the D gene is possibly TRBD1 (6 bases). This CDR3 spans 15 amino acids. Between the trimmed V and J ends, which lost 5 bases and 6 bases, there was a span of 19 bases. Per the germline V gene, CDR1 is KGHSH and CDR2 is LQKENI. In nucleotides, the CDR3 is TGTGCCAGCTCATCCACCCGAGGCAGGGGTGCTGAAGCTTTCTTT. It specifies CASSSTRGRGAEAFF.

This clone has a handful of counts. The chain has TRBV6-5 and TRBJ1-3; no clear D gene. The CDR3 covers 16 residues. V lost 0 bases to trimming and J lost 1 base, with 10 bases between them. Per the germline V gene, CDR1 is MNHEY and CDR2 is SVGAGI. The CDR3 sequence is CASSYSRSHSGNTIYF. The CDR3 DNA reads as TGTGCCAGCAGTTACTCGAGATCACATTCTGGAAACACCATATATTTT.